These T cell receptor beta chains were read from a single sample in a study of T cell responses to AZD1222 COVID-19 vaccine. The assay was immunoSEQ multiplex PCR, and TCRdb's table has in-frame clones only and misses some. The sample lists about 200,000 clones; 90% to 95% were seen once. The input for sequencing was peripheral blood, taken 28 days after the second dose of the MenACWY control vaccine. All receptors come from an adult who received the MenACWY meningococcal vaccine as a control. Each CDR3 is given without its conserved first and last residue. The order of the fields is V gene, clone size, CDR3 protein. The size of a clone is reported for some rows only, either as once, few or many, or as a class for expanded clones.

V gene: TRBV10-3
clone size: once
CDR3 protein: AISDRSSGSLGEQY

V gene: TRBV7-2
clone size: .
CDR3 protein: ASSLGPDSSYGYT

V gene: TRBV6-6
clone size: .
CDR3 protein: ASSPLPGPLLAKNIQY

V gene: TRBV2
clone size: .
CDR3 protein: ASRGTGTNYGYT

V gene: TRBV12-3/TRBV12-4
clone size: .
CDR3 protein: ASSLYRSYEQY

V gene: TRBV28
clone size: .
CDR3 protein: ASSSTEAF

V gene: TRBV6-1
clone size: .
CDR3 protein: ASSEAGFRNSPLH

V gene: TRBV5-4
clone size: once
CDR3 protein: ASSQIGQGAVYEQY

V gene: TRBV6-5
clone size: .
CDR3 protein: ASSQYNTEAF

V gene: TRBV6-4
clone size: .
CDR3 protein: ASSPLAGASIGELF

V gene: TRBV2
clone size: .
CDR3 protein: ASSESRSYEQY

V gene: TRBV4-1
clone size: few
CDR3 protein: ASSQETSAGAGYT

V gene: TRBV5-4
clone size: .
CDR3 protein: ASSVNNQPQH

V gene: TRBV7-2
clone size: .
CDR3 protein: ASSLEGGVSYEQY

V gene: TRBV7-9
clone size: .
CDR3 protein: ASSLQQGGTEAF

V gene: TRBV28
clone size: .
CDR3 protein: ASSFSREQY

V gene: TRBV6-2/TRBV6-3
clone size: .
CDR3 protein: ASSGGLAGTGELF

V gene: TRBV2
clone size: .
CDR3 protein: ASGPGGRMGNQPQH

V gene: TRBV30
clone size: .
CDR3 protein: AWSLGGPDTQY

V gene: TRBV6-9
clone size: .
CDR3 protein: ASSYSTGSSSYEQY

V gene: TRBV20-1
clone size: .
CDR3 protein: SASVGLSQPQH

V gene: TRBV5-1
clone size: .
CDR3 protein: ASSLAGSRYEQY

V gene: TRBV6-5
clone size: once
CDR3 protein: AGGPNQPQH

V gene: TRBV19
clone size: .
CDR3 protein: ASSVGGSGYT

V gene: TRBV27
clone size: .
CDR3 protein: ASSLTGISTDTQY

V gene: TRBV29-1
clone size: once
CDR3 protein: SVERGQGIYNEQF

V gene: TRBV6-1
clone size: .
CDR3 protein: ASSDEYEQY

V gene: TRBV7-3
clone size: .
CDR3 protein: ASSLGGSSGANVLT

V gene: TRBV29-1
clone size: .
CDR3 protein: SVDGAGGSEQY

V gene: TRBV7-2
clone size: once
CDR3 protein: ASSLGLRQGASQPQH

V gene: TRBV16
clone size: .
CDR3 protein: ASSQTGTGVTGNTIY

V gene: TRBV19
clone size: .
CDR3 protein: ASSTYSGAYTEAF

V gene: TRBV27
clone size: .
CDR3 protein: ASSLSRSYQPQH

V gene: TRBV6-1
clone size: .
CDR3 protein: ASSDWLAGAYEQY

V gene: TRBV19
clone size: .
CDR3 protein: ASSYYGQTAEAF

V gene: TRBV6-1
clone size: once
CDR3 protein: ASNEGFGNQPQH

V gene: TRBV7-9
clone size: .
CDR3 protein: ASSSGAPEYEQY

V gene: TRBV24-1
clone size: .
CDR3 protein: ATIKVPRAGDYGYT

V gene: TRBV6-5
clone size: .
CDR3 protein: ASSLADSSYEQY

V gene: TRBV27
clone size: .
CDR3 protein: ASKRGQASQPQH

V gene: TRBV28
clone size: .
CDR3 protein: ASRPTGDGYGYT

V gene: TRBV28
clone size: .
CDR3 protein: ASSLLFLGTGFDQPQH

V gene: TRBV7-2
clone size: .
CDR3 protein: ASSLAGTGQEKNIQY

V gene: TRBV14
clone size: .
CDR3 protein: ASSQEDRLNEKLF

V gene: TRBV5-4
clone size: .
CDR3 protein: ASSQGLAGGQETQY